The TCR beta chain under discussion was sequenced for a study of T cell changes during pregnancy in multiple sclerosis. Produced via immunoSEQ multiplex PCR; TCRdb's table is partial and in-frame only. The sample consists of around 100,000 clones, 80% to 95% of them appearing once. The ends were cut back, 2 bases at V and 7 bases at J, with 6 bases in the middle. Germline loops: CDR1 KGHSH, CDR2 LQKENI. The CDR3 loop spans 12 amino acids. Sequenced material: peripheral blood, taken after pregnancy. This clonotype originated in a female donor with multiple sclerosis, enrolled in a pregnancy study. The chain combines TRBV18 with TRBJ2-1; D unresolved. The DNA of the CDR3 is TGTGCCAGCTCACCATCCCGTAATGAGCAGTTCTTC. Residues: CASSPSRNEQFF.